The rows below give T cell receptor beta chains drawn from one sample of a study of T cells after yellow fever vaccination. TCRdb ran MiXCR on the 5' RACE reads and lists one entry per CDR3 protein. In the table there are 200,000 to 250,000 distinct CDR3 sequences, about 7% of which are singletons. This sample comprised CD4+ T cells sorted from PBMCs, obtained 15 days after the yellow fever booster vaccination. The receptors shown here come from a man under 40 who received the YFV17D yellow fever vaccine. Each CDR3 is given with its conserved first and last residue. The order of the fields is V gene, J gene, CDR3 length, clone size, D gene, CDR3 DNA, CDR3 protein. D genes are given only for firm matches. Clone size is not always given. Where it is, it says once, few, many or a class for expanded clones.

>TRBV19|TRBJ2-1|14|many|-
TGTGCCAGTAGTATCGACGGGAAGGGCGATGAGCAGTTCTTC
CASSIDGKGDEQFF
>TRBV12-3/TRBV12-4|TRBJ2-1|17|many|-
TGTGCCAGCAGTTTAATACGTATGGCCCTCGTATCCTACGAGCAGTTCTTC
CASSLIRMALVSYEQFF
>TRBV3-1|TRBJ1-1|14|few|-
TGTGCCAGCAGCCTCGCCGAACGGAACACTGAAGCTTTCTTT
CASSLAERNTEAFF
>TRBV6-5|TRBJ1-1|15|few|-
TGTGCCAGCAGTTACAGGCTTAGGGGGAACACTGAAGCTTTCTTT
CASSYRLRGNTEAFF
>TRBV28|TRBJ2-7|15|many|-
TGTGCCAGCAGGTTACGGGGGAGTAAATCCTACGAGCAGTACTTC
CASRLRGSKSYEQYF
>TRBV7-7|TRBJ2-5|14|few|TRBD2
TGTGCTAGCAGCCCCCGACTAGCGTTCGAGACCCAGTACTTC
CASSPRLAFETQYF
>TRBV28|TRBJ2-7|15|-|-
TGTGCCAGCAGTACAGCCGGGCGGGGCTCCTACGAGCAGTACTTC
CASSTAGRGSYEQYF
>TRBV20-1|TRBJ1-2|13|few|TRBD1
TGCAGTGCCCGGACAGGGGGTCAGAACGGCTACACCTTC
CSARTGGQNGYTF
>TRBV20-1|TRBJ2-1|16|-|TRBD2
TGCAGTGCTAGACTCCTAGCGGGAGCGATCTTCAATGAGCAGTTCTTC
CSARLLAGAIFNEQFF
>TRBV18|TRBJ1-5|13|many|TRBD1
TGCGCCAGCAGCTTGGACAGGGATCAGCCCCAGCATTTT
CASSLDRDQPQHF
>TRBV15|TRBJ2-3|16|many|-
TGTGCCACCAGCAGAGATCGGGGCAGGGAATCAGATACGCAGTATTTT
CATSRDRGRESDTQYF
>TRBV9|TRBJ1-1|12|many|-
TGTGCCAGCAGCTTCAGGAGGGGAAAAGCTTTCTTT
CASSFRRGKAFF
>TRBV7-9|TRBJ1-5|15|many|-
TGTGCCAGCAGCTCCGGGACACTTGTAGTTGGGCCCCAGCATTTT
CASSSGTLVVGPQHF
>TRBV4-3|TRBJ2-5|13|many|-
TGCGCCAGCAGCCAAGACTTCCAAGAGACCCAGTACTTC
CASSQDFQETQYF
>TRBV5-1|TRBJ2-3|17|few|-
TGCGCCAGCAGCATGGGATCCGGTGGAGCTAGCACAGATACGCAGTATTTT
CASSMGSGGASTDTQYF
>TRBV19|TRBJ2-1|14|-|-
TGTGCCAGTAGTCCGGTTCGCGGGAAAGGTGAGCAGTTCTTC
CASSPVRGKGEQFF
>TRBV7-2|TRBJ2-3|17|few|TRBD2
TGTGCCAGCAGCCGTCGGTGGGCTAGCGGGAGAACAGATACGCAGTATTTT
CASSRRWASGRTDTQYF
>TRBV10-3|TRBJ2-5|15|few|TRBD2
TGTGCCATCAGTGAAGGTACTAGCGTTGGGGAGACCCAGTACTTC
CAISEGTSVGETQYF
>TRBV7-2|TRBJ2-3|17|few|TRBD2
TGTGCCAGCAGCTTGCGCGTGGGGACTAGCGGGAGAGATACGCAGTATTTT
CASSLRVGTSGRDTQYF
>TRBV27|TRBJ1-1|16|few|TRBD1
TGTGCCAGCAGTACTCTACCGGGACAGAAGAACACTGAAGCTTTCTTT
CASSTLPGQKNTEAFF
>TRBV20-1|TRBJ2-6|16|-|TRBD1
TGCAGTGCCCAAGGACAGGGATCGGCTGGGGCCAACGTCCTGACTTTC
CSAQGQGSAGANVLTF
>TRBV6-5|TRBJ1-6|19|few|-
-
CASSFWERGSASYNSPLHF
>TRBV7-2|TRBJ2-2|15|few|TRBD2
TGTGCCAGCAGCCTTCGACTAGCGGGCTCCGGGGAGCTGTTTTTT
CASSLRLAGSGELFF
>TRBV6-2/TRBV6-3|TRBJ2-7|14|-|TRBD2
TGTGCCACCAACGGACTAGGGGCCTCCTACGAGCAGTACTTC
CATNGLGASYEQYF
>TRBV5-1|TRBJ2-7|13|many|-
TGCGCCAGCAGCTTTGGACGGTCCTACGAGCAGTACTTC
CASSFGRSYEQYF
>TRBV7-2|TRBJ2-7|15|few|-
TGTGCCAGCAGTCCTCGTTCCGGGTTCTCCTACGAGCAGTACTTC
CASSPRSGFSYEQYF
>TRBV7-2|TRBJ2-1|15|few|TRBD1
TGTGCCAGCAGCTCCCTCAGGGGGCCCTACAATGAGCAGTTCTTC
CASSSLRGPYNEQFF
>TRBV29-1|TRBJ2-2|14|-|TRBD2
TGCAGCGTTGGTAGTAGCGGGACATCCGGGGAGCTGTTTTTT
CSVGSSGTSGELFF
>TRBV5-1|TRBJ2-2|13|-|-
TGCGCCAGCAGCGGTTTTGGAACCGGGGAGCTGTTTTTT
CASSGFGTGELFF
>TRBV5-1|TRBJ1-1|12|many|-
TGCGCCAGCAGCTTGCCCGGCCCTGAAGCTTTCTTT
CASSLPGPEAFF
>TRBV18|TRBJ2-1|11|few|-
TGTGCCAGCTCGCCCCGGGATTGGCAGTTCTTC
CASSPRDWQFF
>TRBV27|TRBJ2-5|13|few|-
TGTGCCAGCAGTTTCGTATACGGAGAGACCCAGTACTTC
CASSFVYGETQYF
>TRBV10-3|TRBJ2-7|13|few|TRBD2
TGTGCCATCAGTGGAGCGGGAGATACCGAGCAGTACTTC
CAISGAGDTEQYF
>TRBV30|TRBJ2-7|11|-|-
TGTGCCTGGAGTTCTAACTACGAGCAGTACTTC
CAWSSNYEQYF
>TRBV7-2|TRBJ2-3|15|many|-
TGTGCCAGCAGCTTAGCAGGGGGGCCCACAGATACGCAGTATTTT
CASSLAGGPTDTQYF
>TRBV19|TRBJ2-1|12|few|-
TGTGCCAGTAGTTTTGTACGGGACGAGCAGTTCTTC
CASSFVRDEQFF
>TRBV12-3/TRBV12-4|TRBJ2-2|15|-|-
TGTGCCAGCAGTTTAGAATGGCAGAACACCGGGGAGCTGTTTTTT
CASSLEWQNTGELFF
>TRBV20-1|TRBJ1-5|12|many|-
TGCAGTCCGGCAGGCCACAATCAGCCCCAGCATTTT
CSPAGHNQPQHF
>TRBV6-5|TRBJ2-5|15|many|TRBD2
TGTGCCAGCAGTTACCTAGCGGGAGAGGGGGAGACCCAGTACTTC
CASSYLAGEGETQYF
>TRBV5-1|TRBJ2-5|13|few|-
TGCGCCAGCAGCCGGGACTCCCTGGAGACCCAGTACTTC
CASSRDSLETQYF
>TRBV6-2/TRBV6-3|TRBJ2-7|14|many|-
TGTGCCAGCAGTCATAGATTGGGGGGCTACGAGCAGTACTTC
CASSHRLGGYEQYF
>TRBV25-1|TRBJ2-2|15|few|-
TGTGCCAGCAGTGACAAGGCGGAGTTCACCGGGGAGCTGTTTTTT
CASSDKAEFTGELFF
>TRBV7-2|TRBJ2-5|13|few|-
TGTGCCAGCAACAAGGACCGGTGGGAGACCCAGTACTTC
CASNKDRWETQYF
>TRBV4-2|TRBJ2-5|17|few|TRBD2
TGTGCCAGCAGCCAAGACTCTAGCGGGAAAGGGGGAGAGACCCAGTACTTC
CASSQDSSGKGGETQYF
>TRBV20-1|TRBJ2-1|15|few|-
TGCAGTGCTAGAGATTTGGGCCGAGCCTACAATGAGCAGTTCTTC
CSARDLGRAYNEQFF
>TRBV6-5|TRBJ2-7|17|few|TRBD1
TGTGCCAGCAGTTACGGGGCTTCCGGGACAGGGGGCTACGAGCAGTACTTC
CASSYGASGTGGYEQYF
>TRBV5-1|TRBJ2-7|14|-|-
TGCGCCAGCAGCCCCGGGACACACTTCTACGAGCAGTACTTC
CASSPGTHFYEQYF